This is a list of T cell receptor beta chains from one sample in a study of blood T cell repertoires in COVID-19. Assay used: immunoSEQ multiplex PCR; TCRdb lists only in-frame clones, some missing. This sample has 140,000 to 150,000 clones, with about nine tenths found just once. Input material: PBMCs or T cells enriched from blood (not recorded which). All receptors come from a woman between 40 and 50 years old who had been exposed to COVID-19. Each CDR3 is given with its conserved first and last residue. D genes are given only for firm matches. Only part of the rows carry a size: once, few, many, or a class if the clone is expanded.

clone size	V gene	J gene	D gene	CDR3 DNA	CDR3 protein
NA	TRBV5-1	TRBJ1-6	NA	TGCGCCAGCAGCTTGGATTTTGCGGGGAATTCACCCCTCCACTTT	CASSLDFAGNSPLHF
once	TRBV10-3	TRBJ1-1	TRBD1	TGTGCCATAACGGGACAGGAGGGTACTGAAGCTTTCTTT	CAITGQEGTEAFF
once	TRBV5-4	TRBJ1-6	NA	TGTGCCAGCAGCTTGGGCACAGGAACTAATTCACCCCTCCACTTT	CASSLGTGTNSPLHF
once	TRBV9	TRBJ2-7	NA	TGTGCCAGCAGCGGGGGGGACAGCGGTCCGTACTTC	CASSGGDSGPYF
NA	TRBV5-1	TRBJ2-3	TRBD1	TGCGCCAGCAGCTACCAACAGGGGCTCACAGATACGCAGTATTTT	CASSYQQGLTDTQYF
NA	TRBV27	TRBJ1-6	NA	TGTGCCAGCAGTTCCGACAGGTCCTATAATTCACCCCTCCACTTT	CASSSDRSYNSPLHF
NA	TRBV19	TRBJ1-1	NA	TGTGCCAGTGGGGGGGCAGGAACTGAAGCTTTCTTT	CASGGAGTEAFF
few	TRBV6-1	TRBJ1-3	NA	TGTGCCAGCAGTGAAAGGACAAGGTCTGGATCCCTCTCTGGAAACACCATATATTTT	CASSERTRSGSLSGNTIYF
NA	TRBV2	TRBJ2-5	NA	TGTGCCAGCACGAGCTGGGAGACCCAGTACTTC	CASTSWETQYF
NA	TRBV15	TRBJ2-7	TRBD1	TGTGCCACCAGCGTAAACAGGGGATCCTACGAGCAGTACTTC	CATSVNRGSYEQYF
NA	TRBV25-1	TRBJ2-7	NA	TGTGCCAGCAGTGGAGTCTACGAGCAGTACTTC	CASSGVYEQYF
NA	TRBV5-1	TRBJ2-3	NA	TGCGCCAGCAGGGAGGTTTCTAGCACAGATACGCAGTATTTT	CASREVSSTDTQYF
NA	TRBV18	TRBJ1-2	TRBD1	TGTGCCAGCTCACCTCCGACAGGGCGGGTGAACTATGGCTACACCTTC	CASSPPTGRVNYGYTF
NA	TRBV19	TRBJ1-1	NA	TGTGCCAGTAGTATGACGGGAGACACTGAAGCTTTCTTT	CASSMTGDTEAFF
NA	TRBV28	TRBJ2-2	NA	TGTGCCAGCACCCGACTAAACAGTTTAGAGAACACCGGGGAGCTGTTTTTT	CASTRLNSLENTGELFF
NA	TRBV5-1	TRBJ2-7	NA	TGCGCCAGCAGCAATGGGCCAGGTTCCTACGAGCAGTACTTC	CASSNGPGSYEQYF
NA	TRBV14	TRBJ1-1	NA	TGTGCCACAGGGAGGGGGACTGAAGCTTTCTTT	CATGRGTEAFF
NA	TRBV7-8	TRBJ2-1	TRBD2	TGTGCCAGCAGCTTAGTTTTTGGCGGGGGGGCAAATGAGCAGTTCTTC	CASSLVFGGGANEQFF
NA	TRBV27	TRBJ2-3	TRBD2	TGTGCCAGCAGTTTAGGGTTTCGAGTGGGCGCTTGGGAGGGAGTTGAAGCAGATACGCAGTATTTT	CASSLGFRVGAWEGVEADTQYF
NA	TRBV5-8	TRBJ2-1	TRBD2	TGTGCCAGCAGCCTGCGGGGTAGCGGGGGAAGGGAGCAGTTCTTC	CASSLRGSGGREQFF
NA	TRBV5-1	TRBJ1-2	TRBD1	TGCGCCAGCAGCTGGGGGACAGCTAACTATGGCTACACCTTC	CASSWGTANYGYTF
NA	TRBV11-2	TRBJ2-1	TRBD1	TGTGCCAGCAGCCCCTACGGGACAGCCTCGAATCAGCAGTTCTTC	CASSPYGTASNQQFF
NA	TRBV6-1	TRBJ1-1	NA	TGTGCCAGCAGTGAACCCCCTGGACAGTTCGGCGCTTTCTTT	CASSEPPGQFGAFF
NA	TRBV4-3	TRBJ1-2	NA	TGCGCCAGCAGCCAAGGAGGTGGCTACACCTTC	CASSQGGGYTF
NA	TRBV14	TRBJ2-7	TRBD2	TGTGCCAGCAGCCCGGGAGCGGGAGGATCCTACGAGCAGTACTTC	CASSPGAGGSYEQYF
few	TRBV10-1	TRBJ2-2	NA	TGCGCCAGCAGTGTGGAGGGAACCGGGGAGCTGTTTTTT	CASSVEGTGELFF
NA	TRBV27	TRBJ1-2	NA	TGTGCCAGCAGTTTAGGAGAGGGAGTAATGAGAGGCTACACCTTC	CASSLGEGVMRGYTF
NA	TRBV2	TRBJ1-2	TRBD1	TGTGCCAGCAGTGGTAGACAGGGGCGGAATGACTATGGCTACACCTTC	CASSGRQGRNDYGYTF
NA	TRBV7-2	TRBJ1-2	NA	TGTGCCAGCAGCCCAACCCTGCGACAGGTCAACTATGGCTACACCTTC	CASSPTLRQVNYGYTF
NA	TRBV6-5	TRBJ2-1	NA	TGTGCCAGCAGTCCCCCTACAGGGTTGGATGAGCAGTTCTTC	CASSPPTGLDEQFF
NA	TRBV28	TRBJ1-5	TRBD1	TGTGCCAGCAGCGGGACAGTTTCCAATCAGCCCCAGCATTTT	CASSGTVSNQPQHF
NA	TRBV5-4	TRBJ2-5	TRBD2	TGTGCCAGCAGCCCCCCCACTAGCGGGGGGGCGGGGACCCAGTACTTC	CASSPPTSGGAGTQYF
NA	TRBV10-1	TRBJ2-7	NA	TGCGCCAGCAGTGGGGGAGTTTCCTACGAGCAGTACTTC	CASSGGVSYEQYF
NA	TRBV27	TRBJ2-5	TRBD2	TGTGCCAGCCAAAGTCTTCGAGGGACTAGCGGGATCCCTTCAGAGACCCAGTACTTC	CASQSLRGTSGIPSETQYF
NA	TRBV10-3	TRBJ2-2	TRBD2	TGTGCCACCCACGAAAGCGGGGGTGGGGGAGGGGAGCTGTTTTTT	CATHESGGGGGELFF